This T cell receptor (beta chain) was captured by sequencing in a study of vaccination effects on CD4 cells after COVID-19. Study background: They grew roughly 2 million PBMC in each well, adding 8.5 to 10 IU/ml IL-2 and about 9.5 ug/ml peptides. Whole-study findings and limits: Long after vaccination, the clones induced by infection and by vaccine shrank markedly in size.

In the case of this clone: Its antigen is not known.

Method: immunoSEQ multiplex PCR; TCRdb's copy keeps in-frame clones and lacks some. Among 25,000 to 35,000 clones listed, roughly 70% were seen once. The V segment lost 6 bases and the J segment 6 bases; nucleotides outside the gene matches: 8. The V gene's germline CDR1 is SNHLY and CDR2 FYNNEI. The length of the CDR3 is 13 residues. Upon completion of about eleven days in culture, CD4+ T cells were isolated. The clonotype originates from a human donor who received a COVID-19 vaccine. The sequenced sample was CD4+ T cells from PBMCs cultured without peptide, obtained before COVID-19 vaccination. The V gene is TRBV2, the J gene TRBJ2-7, with 7 nucleotides matching TRBD1. The CDR3 nucleotides are TGTGCCAGCAGGATGGACGCAGGGGGCGAGCAGTACTTC. It codes for CASRMDAGGEQYF.